One and the same sample provided the 4 T cell receptor beta chains below, sequenced in a study of cytomegalovirus exposure and HLA in healthy donors. PCR was performed using 60 Vbeta and 13 Jbeta primers. TCRdb's copy holds only in-frame clones and misses some; the assay was immunoSEQ multiplex PCR. The sample contains under 55,000 clones, 60% to 75% of which appear only once. The sequenced sample was PBMCs. The receptors originated from a woman between 45 and 65 years old in good health and CMV-seronegative.

Points on this clone: A single base is all that separates this from a far larger clone, so a read error is likely. This rearrangement joins TRBV7-3 to TRBJ1-1; D uncertain. This CDR3 has 13 residues. The V gene's germline CDR1 is SGHTA and CDR2 FQGTGA. Here the CDR3 reads CASKGGLGTEALF. Written as DNA, the CDR3 is TGTGCCAGCAAAGGAGGACTTGGCACTGAAGCTCTCTTT.

The rearrangement uses TRBV10-3 and TRBJ1-1; D may be TRBD1 (5 bases). Germline CDR1 is ENHRY and CDR2 is SYGVKD. This CDR3 comprises 13 residues. V was pared by 2 bases and J by 3 bases, with 7 bases between. The CDR3 loop is CAISEAGDTEAFF. For the CDR3, the DNA is TGTGCCATCAGTGAGGCGGGGGACACTGAAGCTTTCTTT.

The chain couples TRBV29-1 to TRBJ2-5; D not resolved. The CDR3 runs to 10 residues. CDR1 SQVTM and CDR2 ANQGSEA come from the germline V gene. The CDR3 loop reads CSGTQETQYF. CDR3 nucleotide sequence: TGCAGTGGCACGCAAGAGACCCAGTACTTC.

The gene calls are TRBV6-5 and TRBJ2-3, with D perhaps TRBD2 (7 bases). The V end was cut by 4 bases, the J end by 2 bases, with 13 bases between. The CDR3 length is 15 residues. Germline-derived CDR1 and CDR2 are MNHEY and SVGAGI. The CDR3 nucleotides read TGTGCCAGCAGTTTTCGGGGGGCGATCACAGATACGCAGTATTTT. Protein product: CASSFRGAITDTQYF.